The source of this T cell receptor (beta chain) is a study of Tregs in tolerant kidney transplant recipients. Study-wide results and caveats: In tolerant patients, donor-specific Tregs outgrew total Tregs, suggesting antigen-driven expansion. Changing PCR primers prevented nucleotide comparison between some patients' samples. Expanding Tregs on activated donor B cells appeared to best identify donor-specific TCRbeta clones. The small number of patients limits these findings pending further validation.

CFSE-labeled recipient PBMCs were cultured roughly 6 days with irradiated graft donor PBMCs, then FACS-sorted. Sequenced by immunoSEQ multiplex PCR; TCRdb stores in-frame clones only, minus some. The sample totals roughly 1,700 clones. As for this clone: Its antigen is not identified. The CDR3 end is not reached by the read, which stops 3 residues before it; the germline J gene fills it in.

The V end lost 3 bases, the J end lost 5 bases, and 15 bases lay between the germline ends. CDR1 SGHDT and CDR2 YYEEEE come from the germline V gene. The CDR3 has 15 amino acids. Sequences were derived from CD4+ T cells from blood cultured with allogeneic cells, sampled before the transplant. This clonotype originated in a human patient who received a combined kidney and bone marrow transplant. V usage is TRBV5-6 and J usage is TRBJ2-1, with a weak D call TRBD2 (6 bases). The CDR3 DNA, read in part, is TGTGCCAGCAGCTCTTGGGGGGTTACCCACAATGAG. Protein product: CASSSWGVTHNE. The whole CDR3 protein reads CASSSWGVTHNEQFF.